This T cell receptor beta chain came from a study of blood T cell repertoires in COVID-19. Per the germline V gene, CDR1 is LNHDA and CDR2 is SQIVND (reference sequence). The CDR3 is 16 amino acids. V lost 10 bases to trimming and J lost 7 bases; unmatched junction nucleotides: 18. Generated by immunoSEQ multiplex PCR, the TCRdb table keeps only in-frame clones and is missing some. The sample has 300,000 to 450,000 clones, around 91% seen once. The clonotype comes from a man aged 18 to 29 who had recovered from COVID-19. The sequenced sample was PBMCs or T cells enriched from blood (not recorded which). This rearrangement joins TRBV19 to TRBJ1-2; 10 bases line up with TRBD1. Written as DNA, the CDR3 is TGTGCCACATACTACCTTCCCGACAGGGGGCCGGGTGGCTACACCTTC. It specifies CATYYLPDRGPGGYTF. Using reference TRBV19 and TRBJ1-2 for the parts outside the CDR3, the full variable domain is DGGITQSPKYLFRKEGQNVTLSCEQNLNHDAMYWYRQDPGQGLRLIYYSQIVNDFQKGDIAEGYSVSREKKESFPLTVTSAQKNPTAFYLCATYYLPDRGPGGYTFGSGTRLTVV.